This is a list of T cell receptor beta chains from one sample in a study of blood T cell repertoires in COVID-19. Clones were sequenced by immunoSEQ multiplex PCR, and TCRdb holds only the in-frame ones, with some missing. The sample records 250,000 or so clones, approximately 85% being singletons. The sample was peripheral blood. The receptors come from a man in his fifties with acute or convalescent COVID-19. CDR3s include the opening cysteine and the closing phenylalanine or tryptophan. The D gene is left open where the match is weak. Expanded clones get a size class; other rows say once, few or many, or leave the size out.

>NA|TRBJ1-2|once|TRBV10-3
CAISETGYGYTF
TGTGCCATCAGTGAGACAGGGTACGGCTACACCTTC
>TRBD1|TRBJ2-2|NA|TRBV6-6
CASSYPGQGFTGELFF
TGTGCCAGCAGTTACCCGGGACAGGGGTTCACCGGGGAGCTGTTTTTT
>NA|TRBJ1-5|NA|TRBV4-1
CASSQFFSGGRNQPQHF
TGCGCCAGCAGCCAATTTTTCTCGGGGGGGCGAAATCAGCCCCAGCATTTT
>TRBD1|TRBJ2-7|NA|TRBV7-8
CASSRRTGVPLEQYF
TGTGCCAGCAGCCGGCGGACAGGGGTCCCCCTCGAGCAGTACTTC
>NA|TRBJ2-7|NA|TRBV9
CASSLGASGTYEQYF
TGTGCCAGCAGTCTGGGGGCTAGCGGTACCTACGAGCAGTACTTC
>NA|TRBJ1-2|NA|TRBV28
CASSSLYGYTF
TGTGCCAGCAGTTCACTCTATGGCTACACCTTC
>TRBD1|TRBJ1-1|NA|TRBV13
CASSTGQATEAFF
TGTGCCAGCAGCACCGGACAGGCCACTGAAGCTTTCTTT
>TRBD2|TRBJ2-3|NA|TRBV29-1
CSVERSGGTTDTQYF
TGCAGCGTTGAGAGGAGCGGGGGGACCACAGATACGCAGTATTTT
>NA|TRBJ1-2|NA|TRBV5-5
CASSPDTNYGYTF
TGTGCCAGCAGCCCGGACACGAACTATGGCTACACCTTC
>TRBD1|TRBJ2-3|NA|TRBV10-2
CASRQGGGTDTQYF
TGCGCCAGCAGACAAGGGGGCGGCACAGATACGCAGTATTTT
>TRBD1|TRBJ2-7|NA|TRBV4-1
CASSHSFFGTGDYEQYF
TGCGCCAGCAGCCACTCATTTTTCGGGACAGGGGATTACGAGCAGTACTTC
>TRBD1|TRBJ1-2|NA|TRBV2
CASSEGTGQHYGYTF
TGTGCCAGCAGTGAGGGGACAGGACAACACTATGGCTACACCTTC
>NA|TRBJ2-1|once|TRBV11-2
CASSLGQSSYNEQFF
TGTGCCAGCAGCTTAGGACAGAGCTCCTACAATGAGCAGTTCTTC
>NA|TRBJ1-6|NA|TRBV19
CASSTRTARASPLHF
TGTGCCAGTAGTACGCGGACAGCCCGGGCCTCACCCCTCCACTTT
>TRBD2|TRBJ2-7|once|TRBV18
CASSPEAGGGEQYF
TGTGCCAGCTCACCAGAAGCGGGAGGGGGCGAGCAGTACTTC
>NA|TRBJ2-5|NA|TRBV28
CASSLPEETQYF
TGTGCCAGCAGTTTGCCGGAAGAGACCCAGTACTTC
>TRBD2|TRBJ2-1|few|TRBV19
CASSPLVTSVNNEQFF
TGTGCCAGTAGCCCTCTCGTGACTAGCGTTAACAATGAGCAGTTCTTC
>TRBD1|TRBJ1-2|NA|TRBV5-1
CASSSGQGASYTF
TGCGCCAGCAGCTCGGGACAGGGGGCGAGCTACACCTTC
>NA|TRBJ1-1|NA|TRBV19
CASTSGFGTEAFF
TGTGCCAGTACCTCCGGGTTCGGCACTGAAGCTTTCTTT
>NA|TRBJ2-7|NA|TRBV3-1/TRBV3-2
CASSQSFGLYEQYF
TGTGCCAGCAGCCAATCCTTTGGACTTTACGAGCAGTACTTC
>TRBD1|TRBJ2-7|NA|TRBV5-1
CASSPRDGGTGDYEQYF
TGCGCCAGCAGCCCTAGGGACGGCGGGACAGGGGACTACGAGCAGTACTTC
>TRBD2|TRBJ2-1|NA|TRBV4-1
CASSQVPGGSYNEQFF
TGCGCCAGCAGCCAAGTCCCGGGGGGCTCCTACAATGAGCAGTTCTTC
>NA|TRBJ1-3|NA|TRBV5-5
CASSFPPGPYSGNTIYF
TGTGCCAGCAGCTTCCCCCCAGGGCCTTACTCTGGAAACACCATATATTTT
>TRBD2|TRBJ2-3|NA|TRBV4-2
CASSQDLLAAGRGNTQYF
TGTGCCAGCAGCCAAGATCTGTTAGCGGCGGGGAGGGGAAATACGCAGTATTTT
>NA|TRBJ1-1|NA|TRBV11-2
CASSLDSRANTEAFF
TGTGCCAGCAGCTTAGATTCCCGAGCGAACACTGAAGCTTTCTTT